This TCR beta chain is from a study of shared clonotypes between healthy human individuals. Cells designated naive CD8 were CD45RO-negative and were positively selected for CCR7, with terminally differentiated effector memory CD45RA+ cells excluded. On sorted subsets, replicate PCRs used 200 to 250 ng DNA, or approximately 33,000 T cell genomes. Some clones are missing from TCRdb's copy, which holds only in-frame ones; the method was immunoSEQ multiplex PCR. The table includes about 600,000 clones, around 95% detected once. The CDR3 sequence is 17 residues long. V lost 2 bases, J lost 4 bases, and 9 bases stayed unmatched. Germline V lookup: CDR1 SNHLY, CDR2 FYNNEI.

This chain connects TRBV2 to TRBJ2-1; the match to TRBD2 covers 9 bases. The sample was naive CD8+ T cells sorted from blood. The receptor's source is a woman aged 25 to 39 in good health. The CDR3 region is CASSEIASGILYNEQFF. CDR3 nucleotide sequence: TGTGCCAGCAGTGAAATAGCTAGCGGGATCCTATACAATGAGCAGTTCTTC.